The 6 T cell receptor beta chains in this list originate from one sample, sequenced in a study of blood T cell repertoires in COVID-19. The data were produced by immunoSEQ multiplex PCR, yet TCRdb's version contains in-frame clones alone and is incomplete. The sample has about 160,000 clones; 87% are singletons. The specimen sequenced was peripheral blood. These receptors were taken from a woman in her 70s with COVID-19, enrolled during active disease.

The chain employs TRBV2 and TRBJ2-7, with D tentatively TRBD2 (5 bases). Trimming removed 7 bases from V and 3 bases from J, with 16 bases in between. This CDR3 has 14 amino acids. Germline CDR1 reads SNHLY; CDR2 reads FYNNEI. CDR3 DNA sequence: TGTGCCAGCACGTCGGGAACATCCGTCTACGAGCAGTACTTC. Its protein is CASTSGTSVYEQYF.

The chain is built from TRBV6-5 and TRBJ1-2; 7 positions agree with TRBD1. The length of the CDR3 is 13 residues. J lost 7 bases, V lost 2 bases, and 4 bases had no gene match. CDR1 and CDR2 (germline): MNHEY, SVGAGI. The CDR3 bases are TGTGCCAGCAGTTACGAATCAGGGGGTGGCTACACCTTC. This sequence encodes CASSYESGGGYTF.

The chain combines TRBV9 with TRBJ1-2; D is unclear. The CDR3 totals 15 residues. Trimming stripped 4 bases from V and 5 bases from J, with 18 bases between. Germline V gives CDR1 SGDLS, CDR2 YYNGEE. The CDR3 bases are TGTGCCAGCAGCCCCGACACCTTAATGCAATATGGCTACACCTTC. This codes for CASSPDTLMQYGYTF.

The chain recombines TRBV3-1 (or the pseudogene TRBV3-2) with TRBJ2-5; D perhaps matches TRBD1 (5 bases). V was pared by 1 base and J by 1 base, with 10 bases between. Per germline, CDR1 LGHDT and CDR2 YNNKEL (reference sequence). The CDR3 consists of 15 residues. CDR3 nucleotides: TGTGCCAGCAGCCAAGGACGGACATCCCAAGAGACCCAGTACTTC. Its translation is CASSQGRTSQETQYF.

The chain recombines TRBV7-2 with TRBJ1-1; TRBD1 might be the D (6 bases). The V gene's germline CDR1 is SGHTA and CDR2 FQGNSA. Trimming took 2 bases from V and 0 from J, leaving 13 bases between them. The CDR3 runs 16 residues. CDR3 nucleotides: TGTGCCAGCAGCTTACAGGGGCCGGGAATGAACACTGAAGCTTTCTTT. This sequence encodes CASSLQGPGMNTEAFF. The full variable domain, rest sourced from reference TRBV7-2 and TRBJ1-1, is GAGVSQSPSNKVTEKGKDVELRCDPISGHTALYWYRQSLGQGLEFLIYFQGNSAPDKSGLPSDRFSAERTGGSVSTLTIQRTQQEDSAVYLCASSLQGPGMNTEAFFGQGTRLTVV.

The chain carries TRBV19 and TRBJ1-1; D might be TRBD1 (5 bases). The germline CDR1 and CDR2 sequences are LNHDA and SQIVND (reference sequence). The CDR3 consists of 15 residues. The V and J ends lost 4 bases and 0 bases respectively, with 12 bases between them. CDR3 sequence reads: CASSSPQDMNTEAFF. In nucleotides, the CDR3 is TGTGCCAGTAGTAGTCCACAGGATATGAACACTGAAGCTTTCTTT.